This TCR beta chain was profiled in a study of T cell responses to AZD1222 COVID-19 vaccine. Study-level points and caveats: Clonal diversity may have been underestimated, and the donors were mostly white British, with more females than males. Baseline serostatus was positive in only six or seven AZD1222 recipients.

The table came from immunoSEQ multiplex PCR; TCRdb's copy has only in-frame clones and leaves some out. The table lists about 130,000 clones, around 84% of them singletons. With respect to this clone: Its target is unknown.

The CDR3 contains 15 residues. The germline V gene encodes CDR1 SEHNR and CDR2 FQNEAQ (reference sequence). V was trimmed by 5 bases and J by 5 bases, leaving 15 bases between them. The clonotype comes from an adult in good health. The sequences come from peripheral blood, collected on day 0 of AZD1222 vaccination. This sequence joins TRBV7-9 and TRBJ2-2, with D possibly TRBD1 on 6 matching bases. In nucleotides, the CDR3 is TGTGCCAGCAGCATCCGACAGGCCGGGACCGGGGAGCTGTTTTTT. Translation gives CASSIRQAGTGELFF.